This T cell receptor beta chain stems from a study of shared clonotypes between healthy human individuals. Notes on the study in general: Larger richness was generally estimated for naive than memory subsets. An effect of sequencing depth on clonotype sharing among donors was expected. A handful of donors showed sharing of roughly 5% of naive CD4 clonotypes.

Sequencing used immunoSEQ multiplex PCR; TCRdb keeps in-frame clones, though not all of them. The sample has 150,000 to 200,000 clones; approximately 61% are singletons. Each sample came from a Caucasian adult donor living in Nashville, Tennessee. Between the trimmed V and J ends, which lost 4 bases and 0 bases, there was a span of 10 bases. The germline gives CDR1 SGHDT, CDR2 YYEEEE. The CDR3 loop spans 14 amino acids. About this clone itself: Its antigen is undetermined.

Specimen: memory CD4+ T cells sorted from blood. The sample's subset: CD45RA-negative fraction. The sequence came from a man aged 25-45 years in good health. The chain uses TRBV5-6 and TRBJ1-1; D perhaps matches TRBD1 (5 bases). CDR3 in DNA: TGTGCCAGCAGCCAACGACAGCTGAACACTGAAGCTTTCTTT. It specifies CASSQRQLNTEAFF.